The T cell receptor beta chain under discussion was sequenced for a study of technical replicates of blood from four donors. Libraries were prepared by immunoSEQ multiplex PCR; TCRdb keeps only in-frame clonotypes and omits some of them. The sample holds some 60,000 clones; just under 90% are singletons and the top ten take 4.5% to 5%. Germline V gives CDR1 LNHDA, CDR2 SQIVND (reference sequence). CDR3 length: 18 residues. J was trimmed by 2 bases and V by 7 bases; bases with no gene match: 14. Sequencing was carried out using PBMCs. This chain joins TRBV19 and TRBJ1-5, with 10 positions matching TRBD1. The TCR comes from a human donor in good health. Some clones in this sample may be carry-over from other donors' samples. The CDR3 sequence: CASTLAGQGFNRNQPQHF. CDR3 nucleotides: TGTGCCAGTACCCTAGCGGGACAGGGGTTCAACCGCAATCAGCCCCAGCATTTT.